This T cell receptor beta chain was profiled in a study of blood T cell repertoires in COVID-19. The CDR3 loop spans 13 amino acids. Germline V CDR1 and CDR2: SGHRS, YFSETQ. With V trimmed by 4 bases and J by 8 bases, 5 bases remained unmatched. In the original analysis: Reference gene primers were amplified, and this amplification served to estimate nucleated cell counts. Some clones are missing from TCRdb's copy, which holds only in-frame ones; the method was immunoSEQ multiplex PCR. V and J calls and clone size follow that table, whereas D and trimming were derived from the DNA. This table holds 300,000 to 400,000 clones, about 90% found once. Membership in each cohort depended on participant-reported clinical history.

The TCR originated in a young woman who had recovered from COVID-19. The rearrangement joins TRBV5-1 to TRBJ1-2; 10 bases align to TRBD1. Sequencing was carried out using PBMCs or T cells enriched from blood (not recorded which). CDR3 DNA: TGCGCCAGCAGCGCCGGGACAGGGGAAGGCTACACCTTC. It codes for CASSAGTGEGYTF. Combining the CDR3 with reference TRBV5-1 and TRBJ1-2 gives the whole variable domain KAGVTQTPRYLIKTRGQQVTLSCSPISGHRSVSWYQQTPGQGLQFLFEYFSETQRNKGNFPGRFSGRQFSNSRSEMNVSTLELGDSALYLCASSAGTGEGYTFGSGTRLTVV.